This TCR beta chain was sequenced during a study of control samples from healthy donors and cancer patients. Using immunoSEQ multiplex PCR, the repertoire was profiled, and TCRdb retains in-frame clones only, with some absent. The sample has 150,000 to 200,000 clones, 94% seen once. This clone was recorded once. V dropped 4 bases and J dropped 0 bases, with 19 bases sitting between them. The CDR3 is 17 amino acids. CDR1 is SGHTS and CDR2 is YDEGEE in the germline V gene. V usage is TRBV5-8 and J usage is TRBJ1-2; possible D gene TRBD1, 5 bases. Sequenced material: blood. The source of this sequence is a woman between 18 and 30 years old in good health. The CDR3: CASSRRDAFLTNYGYTF. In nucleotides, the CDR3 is TGTGCCAGCAGCCGAAGGGACGCCTTTCTAACTAACTATGGCTACACCTTC.